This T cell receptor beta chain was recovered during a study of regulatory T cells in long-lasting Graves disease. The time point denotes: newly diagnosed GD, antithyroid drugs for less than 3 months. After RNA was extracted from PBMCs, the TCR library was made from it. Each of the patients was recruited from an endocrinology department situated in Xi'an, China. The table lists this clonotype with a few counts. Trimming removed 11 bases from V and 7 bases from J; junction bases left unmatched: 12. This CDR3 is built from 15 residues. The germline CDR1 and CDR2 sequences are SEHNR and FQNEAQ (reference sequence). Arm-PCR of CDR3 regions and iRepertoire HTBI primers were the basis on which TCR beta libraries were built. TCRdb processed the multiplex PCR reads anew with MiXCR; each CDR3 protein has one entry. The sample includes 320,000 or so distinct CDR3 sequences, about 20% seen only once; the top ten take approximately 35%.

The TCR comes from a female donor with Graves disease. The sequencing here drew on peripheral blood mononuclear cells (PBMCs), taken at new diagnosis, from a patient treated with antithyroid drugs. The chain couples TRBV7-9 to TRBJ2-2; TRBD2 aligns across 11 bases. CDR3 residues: CAGSFWGLADGELFF. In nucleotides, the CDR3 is TGTGCCGGATCTTTTTGGGGACTAGCGGACGGGGAGCTGTTTTTT.